The present TCR beta chain was sequenced within a study of blood T cell repertoires in COVID-19. Study-wide context: The United States, Italy and Spain supplied acute and convalescent COVID-19 samples. Sample material is recorded as cDNA or gDNA derived from T cells, B-cell-depleted T cells, or PBMCs.

V was clipped by 0 bases and J by 4 bases; unmatched bases: 9. CDR3 length: 17 amino acids. Germline V gene lookup returns CDR1 SGDLS and CDR2 YYNGEE. Original handling: Reference gene primer amplification yielded estimated nucleated cell counts. Libraries were prepared by immunoSEQ multiplex PCR; TCRdb keeps only in-frame clonotypes and omits some of them. Clonal size and the V and J genes are those of that table, whereas D and trimming came from the DNA. The sample includes 200,000 or so clones, around 84% seen only once; the top ten take approximately 14%. The sequencing input was peripheral blood. The rearrangement joins TRBV9 to TRBJ1-5, with TRBD1 identical over 8 bases. This sequence originates from a man younger than 45 with active or convalescent COVID-19. CDR3 loop: CASSVVSPDRVNQPQHF. CDR3 nucleotides: TGTGCCAGCAGCGTAGTAAGTCCGGACAGGGTAAATCAGCCCCAGCATTTT.